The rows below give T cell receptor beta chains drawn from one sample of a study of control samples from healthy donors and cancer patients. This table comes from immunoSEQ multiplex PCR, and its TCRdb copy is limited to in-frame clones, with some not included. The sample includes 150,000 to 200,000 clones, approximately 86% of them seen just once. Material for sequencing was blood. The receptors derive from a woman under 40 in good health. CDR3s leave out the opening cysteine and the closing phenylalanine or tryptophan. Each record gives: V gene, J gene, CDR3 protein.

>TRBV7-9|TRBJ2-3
ASSLFGLAGGRDTQY
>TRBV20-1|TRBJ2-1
SRQGLNEQF
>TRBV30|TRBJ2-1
AWVTSGKLRRQF
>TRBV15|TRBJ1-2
ATSSGAVTGTNVGYT
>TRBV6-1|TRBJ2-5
ASSEIRETQY
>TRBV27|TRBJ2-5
ASSFRGQETQY
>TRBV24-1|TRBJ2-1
ATSETDRGHEQF
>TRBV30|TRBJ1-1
AWMDRGFTEAF
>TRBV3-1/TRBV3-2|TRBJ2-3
ASTGTGGPHTQY
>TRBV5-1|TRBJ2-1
ASSLQRDAYNEQF
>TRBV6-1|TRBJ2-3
ASSETGQGLTQY
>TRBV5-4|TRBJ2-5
ASSFRLAGAGETQY
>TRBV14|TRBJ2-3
ASSQEWGADTQY
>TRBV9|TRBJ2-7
ASSGVAGSYEQY
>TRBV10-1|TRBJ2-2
ASTPDTNTGELF
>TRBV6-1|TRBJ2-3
ASSEASGSFTDTQY
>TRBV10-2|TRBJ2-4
ASSQYRGIAKNIQY
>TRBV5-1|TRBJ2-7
ASSPADPYEQY
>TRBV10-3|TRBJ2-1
AISGTGGRTSYNEQF
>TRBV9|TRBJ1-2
ASSRDREYGYT
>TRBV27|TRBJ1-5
ASRYTGINQPQH
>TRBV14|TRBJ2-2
ASSQVAGSGELF
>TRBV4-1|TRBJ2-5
ASSQESGQETQY
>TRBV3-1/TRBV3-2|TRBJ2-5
ATEGVTQY
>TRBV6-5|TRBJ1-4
ASSPGATNEKLF
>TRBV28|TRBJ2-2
ASSLSGVNTGELF
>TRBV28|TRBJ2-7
ASSPPGTGLGEQY
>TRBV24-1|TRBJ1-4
ASLMVVNEKLF
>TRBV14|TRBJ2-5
ASSQGRTFEETQY
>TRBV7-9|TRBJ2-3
ASSRGRDAQY
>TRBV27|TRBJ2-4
ASSFLANPQNIQY
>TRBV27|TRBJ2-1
ASSTRLLPTDEQF
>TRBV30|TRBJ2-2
AWLKASYTGELF
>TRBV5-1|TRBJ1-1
ASSGTGDLNTEAF
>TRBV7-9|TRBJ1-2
ASSLQGNYGYT
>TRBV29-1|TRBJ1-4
SVQRGQDEKLF
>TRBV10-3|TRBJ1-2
AITPDRGVTFIYGYT
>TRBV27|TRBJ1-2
ASSLSLTADGYT
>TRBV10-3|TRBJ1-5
ATGVRLDSNQPQH
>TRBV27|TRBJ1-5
ASSFRWTGWDQPQH
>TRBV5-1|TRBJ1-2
ASSQTTGVYYYGYT
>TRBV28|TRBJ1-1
ASSSGQRTEAF
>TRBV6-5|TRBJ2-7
ASSGPGGLPYEQY
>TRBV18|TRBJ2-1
ASSPPERGGFSREQF